Listed here are 2 T cell receptor beta chains from one sample, sequenced in a study of blood T cell repertoires in COVID-19. Libraries were prepared by immunoSEQ multiplex PCR; TCRdb keeps only in-frame clonotypes and omits some of them. The sample shows hundreds of thousands of clones, about nine tenths of them seen only once. Sequenced material: PBMCs or T cells enriched from blood (not recorded which). These receptors came from a man aged 40-49 years who had recovered from COVID-19.

The chain couples TRBV19 to TRBJ1-1, with 7 bases fitting TRBD1. The trim removed 7 bases at V and 10 bases at J, leaving 12 bases unmatched. The CDR3 totals 13 residues. CDR1 LNHDA and CDR2 SQIVND come from the germline V gene (reference sequence). CDR3 DNA sequence: TGTGCCAGTACCCCGGGACAGAAAAGGGGAGCTTTCTTT. This sequence encodes CASTPGQKRGAFF.

This clone was seen once. The V and J genes are TRBV20-1 and TRBJ2-7; TRBD2 matches at 10 bases. Trimming at V came to 6 bases and at J to 2 bases, leaving 7 bases not matched to a gene. Germline V gene sequence: CDR1 DFQATT, CDR2 SNEGSKA (reference sequence). The CDR3 length is 14 residues. DNA of the CDR3: TGCAGTGCGAGTCGACTAGCGGGTACCTACGAGCAGTACTTC. Encoded protein: CSASRLAGTYEQYF.